This TCR beta chain was found in a study of OX40 agonist ivuxolimab in advanced cancers. Describing the broader study: Ivuxolimab was a fully human IgG2 agonistic monoclonal antibody targeting the costimulatory receptor OX40 (CD134). Intravenous ivuxolimab was administered to patients every 2 weeks at six dose levels: 0.01, 0.1, 0.3, 1.5, 3 and 10 mg/kg. Of the roughly 54 dose-escalation patients, hepatocellular carcinoma was present in around 20, melanoma in about 15, renal cell carcinoma in 9 and head and neck cancer in 9. In the dose-escalation cohort, roughly 80% of patients were male, and the mean age was roughly 60 years, with a range of roughly 23 to 85. Prior anti-PD-1, anti-PD-L1 or anti-CTLA-4 therapy was permitted, and checkpoint inhibitors had been received by around 40% of dose-escalation patients. Partial responses were achieved by three dose-escalation patients, of whom one had hepatocellular carcinoma and two had cutaneous melanoma. Peripheral TCRbeta sequencing aimed to test whether ivuxolimab altered TCR sequence diversity and caused clonal T-cell expansion. The paper reports the monotherapy dose-escalation portion (N of about 51 patients) of the phase I ivuxolimab trial.

CDR3 length: 16 amino acids, cysteine to phenylalanine. Only CDR3 DNA is held: 48 bases, read in frame from base 1. The germline V end is reduced by 5 bases and the J end by 1 base; junction bases left unmatched: 5. Per the germline V gene, SGHAT is the CDR1 and FQNNGV is the CDR2. Genomic DNA was isolated from the sorted cells so that the TCRbeta CDR3 region could be sequenced. TCRbeta CDR3 regions were sequenced using the immunoSEQ Assay. TCRdb took over this immuneACCESS table, retaining in-frame rearrangements with V and J assigned. Such tables are incomplete; in checked studies, under half of the missing clones stem from an unresolved V gene, and the remainder is unexplained. The sample profile shows 97,000 or so clones; nearly 90% of them were found once. The ten largest clones represent roughly 0.15% of the sample. A note on this clone: What antigen it recognizes has not been identified. Base qualities are not provided; no much larger clone lies one nucleotide away.

The trial excluded patients who had a history of autoimmune disease or who were on systemic immunosuppression. Peripheral blood for TCR sequencing was collected from all dose cohorts at baseline, on cycle 4 day 1, and on cycle 7 day 1. The samples were drawn from a first-in-human, open-label, multicenter phase I dose-escalation trial of ivuxolimab. Adults with locally advanced or metastatic head and neck squamous cell, hepatocellular, melanoma or renal cell carcinoma were enrolled in the trial. Before TCR sequencing, CD4+ and CD8+ T cells were separately sorted from peripheral blood. The full study reports these points: Clonal expansion of both CD4+ and CD8+ blood T cells was observed from baseline to week 6 at doses 0.1 to 3.0 mg/kg. In the 0.1-3.0 mg/kg groups, partial responders had among the lowest normalized peripheral clonal expansion, particularly in CD8+ T cells. Low levels of normalized T-cell clonal expansion were also seen in some nonresponding patients. Antigen specificity was not determined for the clonally expanded peripheral T cells. After ivuxolimab, more expanded clones were found on average in CD8+ T cells than in CD4+ T cells.

The clonotype comes from an adult with an advanced solid tumor such as melanoma, head and neck, liver or kidney cancer. The chain uses TRBV11-2 and TRBJ2-3; 11 central bases correspond to TRBD2. The sample here was CD4+ or CD8+ T cells sorted from blood, taken in a trial of the OX40 agonist ivuxolimab. Read as DNA, the sequence is TGTGCCAGCAGCATCCGACTAGCGGGACGCACAGATACGCAGTATTTT. This codes for CASSIRLAGRTDTQYF.